The 5 T cell receptor beta chains listed next were all sequenced from one sample in a study of T cell changes during pregnancy in multiple sclerosis (dated by TCRdb to about 2019). Library method: the immunoSEQ multiplex PCR assay. As stored in TCRdb, this immuneACCESS dataset retains in-frame rearrangements with V and J assigned. A fraction of the clones does not appear; measured against another copy, unresolved V genes explain less than half of the discrepancy, and the remainder lacks a known reason. Across this sample there are some 100,000 clones, with 91% seen only once. Of the sample, 3.1% falls within the top ten clones. The sample was peripheral blood, taken in the second trimester of pregnancy. The receptors here all came from a female donor with multiple sclerosis, enrolled in a pregnancy study.

This sequence joins TRBV25-1 and TRBJ2-3; tentatively, D is TRBD2 (6 bases). The length of the CDR3 is 15 residues. Trimming stripped 7 bases from V and 3 bases from J, with 17 bases between. In germline, CDR1 is MGHDK, CDR2 SYGVNS. The DNA for the CDR3 is TGTGCCAGCATCCGCTGCGGGGCATGGACAGATACGCAGTATTTT. It specifies CASIRCGAWTDTQYF. The whole variable domain, remainder taken from reference TRBV25-1 and TRBJ2-3, is EADIYQTPRYLVIGTGKKITLECSQTMGHDKMYWYQQDPGMELHLIHYSYGVNSTEKGDLSSESTVSRIRTEHFPLTLESARPSHTSQYLCASIRCGAWTDTQYFGPGTRLTVL.

The J gene is TRBJ2-4, the V gene TRBV5-6; 8 nucleotides match TRBD1. The V and J ends lost 0 bases and 9 bases, in that order; junction bases with no gene match: 2. Germline CDR1 and CDR2: SGHDT and YYEEEE. The CDR3 sequence is 13 residues long. CDR3 sequence: CASSLAGQGIQYF. The CDR3 DNA reads TGTGCCAGCAGCTTGGCAGGACAGGGCATTCAGTACTTC.

The V gene is TRBV9, the J gene TRBJ2-1; D remains ambiguous. Germline V gene data show CDR1 as SGDLS and CDR2 as YYNGEE. V lost 0 bases, J lost 7 bases, and 11 bases lay in between. The CDR3 spans 14 residues. The CDR3 DNA reads as TGTGCCAGCAGCGTAGCTATTGCCGAAAATGAGCAGTTCTTC. The encoded protein is CASSVAIAENEQFF.

There are a few counts of this clone. The J gene is TRBJ2-5, the V gene TRBV28, with D possibly being TRBD1 (5 bases). This CDR3 has 16 amino acids. The V and J ends lost 3 bases and 0 bases respectively, with 14 bases between them. CDR1 and CDR2 from the germline V gene are MDHEN and SYDVKM. The CDR3 region has the DNA TGTGCCAGCAGTTTTATTGGGGCAGGGTACCAAGAGACCCAGTACTTC. It encodes CASSFIGAGYQETQYF.

The genes are TRBV27 and TRBJ2-7, with TRBD2 identical over 14 bases. This CDR3 has 17 amino acids. Germline values: CDR1 MNHEY, CDR2 SMNVEV (reference sequence). Trimming at V came to 5 bases and at J to 6 bases, leaving 12 bases not matched to a gene. The CDR3 spells CASSHPGLAGDQGEQYF. CDR3 DNA: TGTGCCAGCAGTCACCCGGGACTAGCGGGAGATCAGGGCGAGCAGTACTTC.